The clone carrying this TCR beta chain was observed once. Its antigen remains unidentified. This sample was included in a study of CD8 T cells in ankylosing spondylitis. Germline V CDR1 and CDR2: SQVTM, ANQGSEA. Trimming cost V 4 bases and J 5 bases, with 5 bases left between them. The CDR3 runs 10 residues. Quantitative 5'-RACE was performed with molecular barcodes, and it yielded the TCR beta libraries. One entry per CDR3 protein results from TCRdb running MiXCR on the 5' RACE reads. The repertoire has some 250,000 distinct CDR3 sequences, roughly a quarter of them found once; the top ten carry more than 0.6%. General observations from the study: Peripheral blood held disease-linked clones only at relatively low frequency, and these were CD8+.

Sequencing used blood, either unsorted or a sorted T cell fraction (not recorded which). The source is a male donor with ankylosing spondylitis or in good health (not recorded which). The J gene is TRBJ1-1, the V gene TRBV29-1; D remains unclear. As DNA, the CDR3 is TGCAGCGTTGTTTTGACTGAAGCTTTCTTT. Translated: CSVVLTEAFF.